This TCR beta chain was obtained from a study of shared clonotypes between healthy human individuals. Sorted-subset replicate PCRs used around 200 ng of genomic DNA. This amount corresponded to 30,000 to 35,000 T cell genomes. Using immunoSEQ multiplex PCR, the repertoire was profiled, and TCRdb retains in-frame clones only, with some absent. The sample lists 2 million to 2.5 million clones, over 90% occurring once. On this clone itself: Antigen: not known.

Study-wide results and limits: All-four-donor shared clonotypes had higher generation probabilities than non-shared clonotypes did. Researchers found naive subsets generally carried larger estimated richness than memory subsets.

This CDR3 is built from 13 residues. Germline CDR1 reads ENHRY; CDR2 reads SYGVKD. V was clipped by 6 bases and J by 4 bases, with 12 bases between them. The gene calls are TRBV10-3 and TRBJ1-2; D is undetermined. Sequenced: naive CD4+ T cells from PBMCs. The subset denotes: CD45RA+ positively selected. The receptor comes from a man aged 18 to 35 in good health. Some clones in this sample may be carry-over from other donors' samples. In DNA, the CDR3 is TGTGCCATCAGCCCCGACCAGTCCTATGGCTACACCTTC. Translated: CAISPDQSYGYTF.